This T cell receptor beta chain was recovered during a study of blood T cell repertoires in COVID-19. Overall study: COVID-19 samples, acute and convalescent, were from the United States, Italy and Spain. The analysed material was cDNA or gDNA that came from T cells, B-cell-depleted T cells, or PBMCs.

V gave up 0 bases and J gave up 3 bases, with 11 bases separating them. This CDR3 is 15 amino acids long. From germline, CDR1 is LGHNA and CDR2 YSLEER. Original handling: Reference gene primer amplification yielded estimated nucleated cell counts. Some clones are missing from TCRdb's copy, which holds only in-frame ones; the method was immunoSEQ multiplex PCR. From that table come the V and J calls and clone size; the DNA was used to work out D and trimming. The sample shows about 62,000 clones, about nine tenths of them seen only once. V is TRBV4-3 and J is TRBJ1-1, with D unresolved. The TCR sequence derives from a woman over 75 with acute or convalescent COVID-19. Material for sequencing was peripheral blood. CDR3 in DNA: TGCGCCAGCAGCCAAGATGCGGGGATCGACACTGAAGCTTTCTTT. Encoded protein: CASSQDAGIDTEAFF.